This entry lists 19 T cell receptor beta chains sequenced from one sample in a study of monozygotic twins with inflammatory bowel disease (dated by TCRdb to 2018 to 2020). The receptor library was made with 5' RACE. Data came from an Illumina HiSeq 2500. TCRdb reprocessed the reads, and each CDR3 protein sequence is entered once, without DNA. The table of this sample itemizes about 300,000 distinct CDR3 sequences. The ten largest clones take up approximately 5.4% of the sample. Source material: blood. The receptors come from a human donor with ulcerative colitis or Crohn's disease, or a healthy co-twin of an affected twin (not recorded which).

The chain employs TRBV6-5 and TRBJ2-1; TCRdb indicates TRBD1, and absent DNA this call remains unverified. CDR3 length: 16 residues. Per germline, CDR1 MNHEY and CDR2 SVGAGI. The CDR3 region is CASSYSIGTGHDEQFF.

CDR3 residues: CASSQMPGTEAFF. This chain joins TRBV3-1 and TRBJ1-1; the D call of TRBD1 rests on TCRdb alone, since no DNA is present to check it. In germline, CDR1 is LGHDT, CDR2 YNNKEL (reference sequence). CDR3 length equals 13 residues.

The rearrangement links TRBV24-1 to TRBJ2-4. CDR3 length: 12 residues. Germline loops: CDR1 KGHDR, CDR2 SFDVKD. This chain's CDR3 is CATSDFFGLKYF.

The V and J genes are TRBV30 and TRBJ1-6. Germline CDR1 reads GTSNPN; CDR2 reads SVGIG (reference sequence). The CDR3 runs 13 residues. CDR3 sequence reads: CAWKRPSNSPLHF.

This chain links TRBV9 with TRBJ2-3. The germline V gene encodes CDR1 SGDLS and CDR2 YYNGEE. This CDR3 has 15 residues. The CDR3 is CASSPTWGSTDTQYF. Full variable domain (missing parts from reference TRBV9 and TRBJ2-3): DSGVTQTPKHLITATGQRVTLRCSPRSGDLSVYWYQQSLDQGLQFLIQYYNGEERAKGNILERFSAQQFPDLHSELNLSSLELGDSALYFCASSPTWGSTDTQYFGPGTRLTVL.

The chain has TRBV5-4 and TRBJ2-7. From germline, CDR1 is SGHNT and CDR2 YYREEE (reference sequence). CDR3 length equals 15 residues. CDR3 sequence: CASSLGIRSGYEQYF.

The chain links TRBV27 to TRBJ2-2. The V gene's germline CDR1 is MNHEY and CDR2 SMNVEV (reference sequence). The CDR3 runs 15 residues. The CDR3 is CASSSQNWDTGELFF.

The CDR3 sequence: CSVAGLAGGLSNTGELFF. This sequence joins TRBV29-1 and TRBJ2-2; TCRdb calls TRBD2, which cannot be checked without DNA. Germline V gives CDR1 SQVTM, CDR2 ANQGSEA. This CDR3 is built from 18 residues.

The chain combines TRBV11-2 with TRBJ2-3; TCRdb names TRBD1, which stays unverified in the absence of DNA. Germline-derived CDR1 and CDR2 are SGHAT and FQNNGV. The CDR3 is made up of 16 amino acids. CDR3 sequence: CASSPRQGVGTDTQYF.

V gene TRBV12-3 or TRBV12-4 combines with J gene TRBJ2-1; no DNA is available, so the TRBD2 call from TCRdb remains unchecked. CDR3 size: 15 residues. The chain's CDR3 is CASSLWTSVTNEQFF.

The gene calls are TRBV19 and TRBJ2-7; the TCRdb D gene call, TRBD2, has no DNA to confirm it. The CDR3 has 13 residues. Germline CDR1 is LNHDA and CDR2 is SQIVND (reference sequence). CDR3 sequence: CASVASGSYEQYF. The complete variable domain, with remaining parts taken from reference TRBV19 and TRBJ2-7, reads DGGITQSPKYLFRKEGQNVTLSCEQNLNHDAMYWYRQDPGQGLRLIYYSQIVNDFQKGDIAEGYSVSREKKESFPLTVTSAQKNPTAFYLCASVASGSYEQYFGPGTRLTVT.

Here the CDR3 reads CASRNRAYEQYF. The V gene is TRBV28, the J gene TRBJ2-7. Germline CDR1 is MDHEN and CDR2 is SYDVKM. CDR3 length equals 12 residues.

This chain links TRBV6-2 or TRBV6-3 with TRBJ2-1; TCRdb designates TRBD2, a call that cannot be tested without DNA. Germline CDR1 is MNHEY and CDR2 is SVGEGT. CDR3 length: 15 amino acids. The CDR3 loop is CASSGRAGVRGEQFF.

V usage is TRBV29-1 and J usage is TRBJ2-2. This CDR3 is built from 14 residues. In germline, CDR1 is SQVTM, CDR2 ANQGSEA. The CDR3 is CSVQHRQNTGELFF.

The chain uses TRBV20-1 and TRBJ2-7. Germline V lookup: CDR1 DFQATT, CDR2 SNEGSKA (reference sequence). The CDR3 is 13 residues long. The CDR3 here is CSARGTVGYEQYF.

The chain joins TRBV12-3 or TRBV12-4 to TRBJ2-3; TCRdb's D call, TRBD2, is unchecked because there is no DNA. The CDR3 is made up of 16 amino acids. CDR3 sequence reads: CASIRTSGAGIDTQYF.

This chain connects TRBV28 to TRBJ1-1; TCRdb outputs TRBD1, but without DNA this stays unchecked. This CDR3 spans 15 amino acids. CDR1 is MDHEN and CDR2 is SYDVKM in the germline V gene. CDR3 residues: CASHPLLGRDTEAFF.

V gene TRBV10-1 combines with J gene TRBJ2-2. Per the germline V gene, CDR1 is WNHNN and CDR2 is SYGVQD (reference sequence). The CDR3 spans 13 residues. This CDR3 is CASSESVFGELFF.

The rearrangement joins TRBV5-6 to TRBJ2-6; TCRdb's D gene call, TRBD2, goes unchecked for lack of DNA. This CDR3 has 19 amino acids. Germline CDR1 reads SGHDT; CDR2 reads YYEEEE. CDR3 sequence: CASSPPVVSLIPGANVLTF.